The next 19 T cell receptor beta chains were all read from a single sample in a study of blood T cells in healthy people across ages. A second PCR of roughly 7 to 11 cycles used a sample-barcoded 5' primer and a J-beta primer mix. A single record per CDR3 protein comes from TCRdb applying MiXCR to the 5' RACE reads. The table has around 1,100,000 distinct CDR3 sequences, approximately 38% seen once. The sample comprised blood. These receptor sequences come from a man between 18 and 35 years old in good health.

This chain joins TRBV6-2 or TRBV6-3 and TRBJ2-7, with D perhaps matching TRBD2 (6 bases). The CDR3 loop spans 15 amino acids. The V and J ends lost 4 bases and 2 bases respectively, with 15 bases between them. CDR1 and CDR2 (germline): MNHEY, SVGEGT. CDR3: CASSSGGRRPYEQYF. The CDR3 DNA reads as TGTGCCAGCAGTTCCGGGGGACGGAGGCCCTACGAGCAGTACTTC.

This clonotype was seen only a few times. The chain employs TRBV12-3 or TRBV12-4 and TRBJ1-1; TRBD1 matches at 7 bases. The CDR3 runs 14 residues. The trim removed 5 bases at V and 6 bases at J, leaving 9 bases unmatched. Written as DNA, the CDR3 is TGTGCCAGCAGTAAAAGACAGGGTAGCCCTGAAGCTTTCTTT. This translates into CASSKRQGSPEAFF.

This clonotype was found many times. V is TRBV7-8 and J is TRBJ1-1; TRBD1 is a possible D gene (5 bases). The germline V gene has CDR1 SGHVS and CDR2 FQNEAQ. V lost 5 bases to trimming and J lost 5 bases, with 12 bases between them. CDR3 length equals 13 residues. The CDR3 sequence: CASSATGRTEAFF. The CDR3 DNA reads TGTGCCAGCAGCGCTACAGGTCGTACTGAAGCTTTCTTT.

This clonotype was counted a few times. The genes are TRBV20-1 and TRBJ2-3; D is undetermined. CDR3 length: 13 amino acids. V lost 3 bases and J 0 bases, leaving 7 bases between the germline ends. Germline loops: CDR1 DFQATT, CDR2 SNEGSKA (reference sequence). CDR3 residues: CSASQDSTDTQYF. CDR3 DNA: TGCAGTGCTAGCCAGGACAGCACAGATACGCAGTATTTT.

The chain carries TRBV9 and TRBJ2-1, with TRBD2 identical over 14 bases. From germline, CDR1 is SGDLS and CDR2 YYNGEE. Trimming at V came to 4 bases and at J to 8 bases, leaving 8 bases not matched to a gene. This CDR3 comprises 16 residues. The CDR3 DNA follows: TGTGCCAGCAGCTCAAGACTAGCGGGGGGGCTCGATGAGCAGTTCTTC. It specifies CASSSRLAGGLDEQFF.

The CDR3 sequence is CASSQDVIADYNEQFF. CDR3 in DNA: TGTGCCAGCAGCCAAGATGTGATAGCGGACTACAATGAGCAGTTCTTC. The rearrangement joins TRBV3-1 to TRBJ2-1; a weak D match, TRBD2 (6 bases). V shed 0 bases and J shed 3 bases, with 12 bases lying between them. The CDR3 runs 16 residues. The germline CDR1 and CDR2 sequences are LGHDT and YNNKEL (reference sequence).

The table lists this clonotype with many counts. This chain uses TRBV7-9 with TRBJ2-1; TRBD2 might be the D (5 bases). Germline V lookup: CDR1 SEHNR, CDR2 FQNEAQ (reference sequence). The V end was cut by 6 bases, the J end by 0 bases, with 12 bases between. The CDR3 consists of 15 residues. CDR3 coding DNA: TGTGCCAGCAGTTATAGCGAGAGCTCCTACAATGAGCAGTTCTTC. Translating gives CASSYSESSYNEQFF. Complete variable domain (other parts from reference TRBV7-9 and TRBJ2-1): DTGVSQNPRHKITKRGQNVTFRCDPISEHNRLYWYRQTLGQGPEFLTYFQNEAQLEKSRLLSDRFSAERPKGSFSTLEIQRTEQGDSAMYLCASSYSESSYNEQFFGPGTRLTVL.

This chain links TRBV20-1 with TRBJ1-4; 10 bases line up with TRBD1. The CDR3 spans 14 residues. Germline CDR1 reads DFQATT; CDR2 reads SNEGSKA (reference sequence). The trim removed 1 base at V and 10 bases at J, leaving 6 bases unmatched. This CDR3 reads CSARVRDRGRKLFF. In DNA form, the CDR3 reads TGCAGTGCTAGAGTGAGGGACAGGGGACGAAAACTGTTTTTT.

This clonotype was recorded at least ten times. The V call is TRBV5-1, the J call TRBJ1-1; no definite D call. Germline V gene data show CDR1 as SGHRS and CDR2 as YFSETQ. CDR3 size: 14 residues. The V gene lost 0 bases and the J gene lost 4 bases, with 10 bases spanning the gap. CDR3 sequence (DNA): TGCGCCAGCAGCTTGGCCTTGGGTAGCACTGAAGCTTTCTTT. Translating it yields CASSLALGSTEAFF.

Regarding this clonotype: Since a much larger clone is just one base distant, this may be a read error. The chain joins TRBV29-1 to TRBJ2-7; the match to TRBD1 covers 10 bases. The CDR3 spans 12 residues. Looked up from germline, CDR1 is SQVTM and CDR2 is ANQGSEA. The chain's CDR3 is CSAGQGGYVQYF. The CDR3 DNA reads TGCAGCGCAGGACAGGGGGGCTACGTGCAGTACTTC.

This clonotype was seen repeatedly, ten times or more. The genes are TRBV7-3 and TRBJ2-1; D call uncertain. There are 11 residues in the CDR3. CDR1 SGHTA and CDR2 FQGTGA come from the germline V gene. The ends were cut back, 3 bases at V and 9 bases at J, with 6 bases in the middle. CDR3 amino acids: CASSLLGEQFF. Here the CDR3 DNA reads TGTGCCAGCAGCTTGCTGGGTGAGCAGTTCTTC. Combining the CDR3 with reference TRBV7-3 and TRBJ2-1 gives the whole variable domain GAGVSQTPSNKVTEKGKYVELRCDPISGHTALYWYRQSLGQGPEFLIYFQGTGAADDSGLPNDRFFAVRPEGSVSTLKIQRTERGDSAVYLCASSLLGEQFFGPGTRLTVL.

The V and J genes are TRBV24-1 and TRBJ2-5, with D unclear. The CDR3 consists of 12 residues. CDR1 KGHDR and CDR2 SFDVKD come from the germline V gene. Between the trimmed V and J ends, which lost 5 bases and 11 bases, there was a span of 14 bases. The CDR3, as DNA: TGTGCCACCAGTGGTGATTTCGGAGAGCAGTACTTC. Protein sequence: CATSGDFGEQYF.

This clonotype was picked up a small number of times. The CDR3 coding sequence is TGCGCCAGCAGCCAAGATCATAGTAATCAGCCCCAGCATTTT. It specifies CASSQDHSNQPQHF. The chain links TRBV4-3 to TRBJ1-5; D is ambiguous. This CDR3 region has 14 residues. From germline, CDR1 is LGHNA and CDR2 YSLEER. V was trimmed by 0 bases and J by 4 bases, leaving 7 bases between them.

The rearrangement links TRBV20-1 to TRBJ1-6; no clear D. The germline gives CDR1 DFQATT, CDR2 SNEGSKA (reference sequence). With 2 bases removed from V and 2 bases from J, the gap between germline ends came to 7 bases. The CDR3 runs to 14 residues. CDR3 sequence reads: CSARSAAYNSPLHF. CDR3 nucleotides: TGCAGTGCTAGAAGCGCGGCCTATAATTCACCCCTCCACTTT.

In this sample, this clonotype turned up a few times. The J gene is TRBJ2-5, the V gene TRBV29-1; D might be TRBD1 (6 bases). Trimming removed 6 bases at V and 4 bases at J, with 18 bases between. The CDR3 spans 14 residues. CDR1 is SQVTM and CDR2 is ANQGSEA in the germline V gene. DNA of the CDR3: TGCAGCGTCCGGGACACTCGAGGGGCAGAGACCCAGTACTTC. Translation gives CSVRDTRGAETQYF.

The CDR3 DNA is TGTGCCAGCAGCTTAGTGGTGACCACCAATGAGCAGTACTTC. Translating gives CASSLVVTTNEQYF. The gene calls are TRBV7-2 and TRBJ2-5; D not resolved. Germline CDR1 reads SGHTA; CDR2 reads FQGNSA. CDR3 length: 14 amino acids. Trimming removed 1 base from V and 11 bases from J, with 17 bases in between.

Points on this clonotype: A much larger clone sits a single nucleotide away, making a read error possible. The V and J genes are TRBV20-1 and TRBJ1-2; TRBD1 agrees at 12 bases. CDR1 and CDR2 (germline): DFQATT, SNEGSKA (reference sequence). This CDR3 has 17 residues. Losses at the gene ends were 0 bases for V and 3 bases for J; bases not matched to a gene: 8. The CDR3 coding sequence is TGCAGTGCTAGAGATCGGGACAGGGGGCATAAAGACTATGGCTACACCTTC. Amino acid sequence: CSARDRDRGHKDYGYTF.

The V and J genes are TRBV6-2 or TRBV6-3 and TRBJ2-7, with D unclear. Germline V CDR1 and CDR2: MNHEY, SVGEGT. CDR3 length equals 14 residues. V lost 4 bases and J lost 2, with 12 bases in between. The CDR3 spells CASSSPGSAYEQYF. The CDR3 coding sequence is TGTGCCAGCAGTTCCCCCGGGTCGGCCTACGAGCAGTACTTC.

This chain links TRBV6-2 or TRBV6-3 with TRBJ2-1, with D possibly matching TRBD2 (6 bases). The V end lost 6 bases, the J end lost 7 bases, and 19 bases lay between the germline ends. The length of the CDR3 is 15 residues. CDR1 and CDR2 from the germline V gene are MNHEY and SVGEGT. The CDR3 reads CASSSTEGPSNEQFF. Here the CDR3 DNA reads TGTGCCAGCAGCTCCACGGAGGGGCCCTCGAATGAGCAGTTCTTC.